This entry is about one T cell receptor (beta chain). Seattle patient enrollment occurred during active infection, with longitudinal follow-up thereafter. The CDR3 has 16 residues. Germline V lookup: CDR1 LNHDA, CDR2 SQIVND (reference sequence). The V end lost 4 bases, the J end lost 0 bases, and 15 bases lay between the germline ends. Authors' processing steps: Estimates of nucleated cell counts were drawn from the amplification of reference gene primers. Assay: immunoSEQ multiplex PCR; the TCRdb copy retains only in-frame clones and omits some. D and trimming were read from the DNA, whereas the V and J calls and clone size are those reported in that table. The sample includes roughly 400,000 clones, more than 70% of them seen just once. This entry comes from a study of blood T cell repertoires in COVID-19. Turning to the study itself: COVID-19 samples from acute and convalescent phases originated in the United States, Italy and Spain. The analysed material was cDNA or gDNA that came from T cells, B-cell-depleted T cells, or PBMCs.

Sample: peripheral blood. The TCR was taken from a woman between 55 and 75 years old with COVID-19, enrolled during active disease. The rearrangement uses TRBV19 and TRBJ1-1; D perhaps matches TRBD1 (6 bases). CDR3: CASSRARTAMNTEAFF. CDR3 nucleotide sequence: TGTGCCAGTAGTAGAGCTAGGACAGCCATGAACACTGAAGCTTTCTTT.